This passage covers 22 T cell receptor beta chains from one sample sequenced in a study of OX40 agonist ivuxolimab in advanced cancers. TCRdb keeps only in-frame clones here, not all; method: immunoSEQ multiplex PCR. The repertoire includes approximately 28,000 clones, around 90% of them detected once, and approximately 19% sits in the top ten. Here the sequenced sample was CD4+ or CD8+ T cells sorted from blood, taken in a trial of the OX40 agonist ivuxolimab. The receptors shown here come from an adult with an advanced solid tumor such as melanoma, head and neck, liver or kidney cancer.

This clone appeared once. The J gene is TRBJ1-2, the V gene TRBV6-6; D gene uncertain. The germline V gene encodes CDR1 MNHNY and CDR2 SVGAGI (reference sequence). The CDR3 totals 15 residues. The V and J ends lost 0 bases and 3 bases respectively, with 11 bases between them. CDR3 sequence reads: CASSYSVEDYYGYTF. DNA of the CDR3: TGTGCCAGCAGTTACTCGGTTGAAGACTACTATGGCTACACCTTC.

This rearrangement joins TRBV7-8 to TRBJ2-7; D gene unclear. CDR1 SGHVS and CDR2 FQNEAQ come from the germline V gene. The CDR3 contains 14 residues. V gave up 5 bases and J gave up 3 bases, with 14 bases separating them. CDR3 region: CASSTSGSLYEQYF. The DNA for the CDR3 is TGTGCCAGCAGCACCTCCGGGTCCCTCTACGAGCAGTACTTC.

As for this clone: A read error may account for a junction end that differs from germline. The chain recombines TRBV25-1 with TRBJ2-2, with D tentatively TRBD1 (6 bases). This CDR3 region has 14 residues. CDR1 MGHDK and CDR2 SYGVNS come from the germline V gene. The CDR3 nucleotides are TGTGCCAGCACCCGACTTACAGGGACACGGGGAGCTGTTTTT. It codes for CASTRLTGTRGAVF.

In DNA, the CDR3 is TGTGCCAGCAGTGAATACGGGGCCTCCTACGAGCAGTACTTC. Its translation: CASSEYGASYEQYF. This sequence joins TRBV6-1 and TRBJ2-7; D may match TRBD1 or TRBD2 (5 bases each). CDR1 is MNHNS, CDR2 SASEGT, per germline. This CDR3 has 14 residues. The V and J ends lost 2 bases and 0 bases respectively, with 8 bases between them.

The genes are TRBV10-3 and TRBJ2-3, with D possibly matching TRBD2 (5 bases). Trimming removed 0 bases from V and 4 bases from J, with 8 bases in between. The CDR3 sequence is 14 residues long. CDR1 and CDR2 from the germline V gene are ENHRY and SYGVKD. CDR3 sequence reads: CAISESGSADTQYF. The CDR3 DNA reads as TGTGCCATCAGTGAGTCTGGTAGCGCAGATACGCAGTATTTT.

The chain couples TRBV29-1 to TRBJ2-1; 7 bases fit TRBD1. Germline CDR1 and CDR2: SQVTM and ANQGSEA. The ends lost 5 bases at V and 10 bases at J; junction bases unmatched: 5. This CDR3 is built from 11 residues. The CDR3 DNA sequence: TGCAGCGTTCACAGGGGTGGGGAGCAGTTCTTC. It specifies CSVHRGGEQFF.

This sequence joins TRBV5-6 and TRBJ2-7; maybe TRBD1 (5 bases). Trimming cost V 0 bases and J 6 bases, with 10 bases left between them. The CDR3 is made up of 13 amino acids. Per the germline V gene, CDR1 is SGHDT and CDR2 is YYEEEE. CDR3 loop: CASSLGGFSEQYF. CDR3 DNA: TGTGCCAGCAGCTTGGGGGGCTTCTCCGAGCAGTACTTC.

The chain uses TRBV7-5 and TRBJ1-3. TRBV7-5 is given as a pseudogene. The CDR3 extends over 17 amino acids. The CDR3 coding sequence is TGTGCCAGCAGCTTAGGTGCAGATGACCGCTCTGGAAACACCATATATTTT. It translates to CASSLGADDRSGNTIYF.

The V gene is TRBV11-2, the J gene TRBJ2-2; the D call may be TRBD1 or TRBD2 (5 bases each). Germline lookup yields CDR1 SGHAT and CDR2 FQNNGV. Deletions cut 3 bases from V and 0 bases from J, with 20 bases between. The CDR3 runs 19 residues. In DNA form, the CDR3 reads TGTGCCAGCAGCTTGTTAATATATCTCGGGGCCGCGAACACCGGGGAGCTGTTTTTT. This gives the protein CASSLLIYLGAANTGELFF. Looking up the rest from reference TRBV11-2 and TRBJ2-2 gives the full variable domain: EAGVAQSPRYKIIEKRQSVAFWCNPISGHATLYWYQQILGQGPKLLIQFQNNGVVDDSQLPKDRFSAERLKGVDSTLKIQPAKLEDSAVYLCASSLLIYLGAANTGELFFGEGSRLTVL.

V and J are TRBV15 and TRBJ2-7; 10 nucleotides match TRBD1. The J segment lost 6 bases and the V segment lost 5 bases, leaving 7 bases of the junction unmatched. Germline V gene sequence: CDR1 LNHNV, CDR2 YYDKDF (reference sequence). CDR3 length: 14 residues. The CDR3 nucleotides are TGTGCCACCAGCGGGGCGACAGGGGGCGCCGAGCAGTACTTC. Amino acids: CATSGATGGAEQYF.

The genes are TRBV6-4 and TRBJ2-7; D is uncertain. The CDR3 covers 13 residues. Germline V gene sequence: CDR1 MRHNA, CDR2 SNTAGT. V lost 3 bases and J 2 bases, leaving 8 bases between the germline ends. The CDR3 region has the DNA TGTGCCAGCAGTGAAGGTCCTACCTACGAGCAGTACTTC. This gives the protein CASSEGPTYEQYF.

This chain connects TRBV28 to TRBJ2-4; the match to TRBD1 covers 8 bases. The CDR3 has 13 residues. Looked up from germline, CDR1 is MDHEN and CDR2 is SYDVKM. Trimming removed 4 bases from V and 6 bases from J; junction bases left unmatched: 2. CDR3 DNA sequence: TGTGCCAGCAGTTGGACAGGGAGAAACATTCAGTACTTC. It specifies CASSWTGRNIQYF.

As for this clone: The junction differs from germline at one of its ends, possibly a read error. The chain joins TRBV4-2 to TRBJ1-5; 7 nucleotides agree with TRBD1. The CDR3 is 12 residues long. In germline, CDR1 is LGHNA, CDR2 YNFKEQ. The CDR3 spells CASGQGGQPQHF. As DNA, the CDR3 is TGTGCCAGCGGCCAGGGGGGTCAGCCCCAGCATTTT.

The CDR3 spells CASSLGWGFGNEQFF. The CDR3 DNA is TGTGCCAGCAGCTTAGGATGGGGGTTCGGCAATGAGCAGTTCTTC. The gene calls are TRBV7-8 and TRBJ2-1, with D perhaps matching TRBD1 or TRBD2 (5 bases each). V lost 1 base to trimming and J lost 6 bases, with 13 bases between them. This CDR3 has 15 amino acids. The germline V gene has CDR1 SGHVS and CDR2 FQNEAQ.

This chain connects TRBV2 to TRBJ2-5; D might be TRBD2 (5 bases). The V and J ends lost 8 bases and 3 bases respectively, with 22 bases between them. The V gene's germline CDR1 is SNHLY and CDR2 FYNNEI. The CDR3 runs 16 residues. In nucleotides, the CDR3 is TGTGCCAGCGATGAGAGGGCCGCCCCGAGGGAAGAGACCCAGTACTTC. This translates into CASDERAAPREETQYF. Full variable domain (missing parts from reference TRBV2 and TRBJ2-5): EPEVTQTPSHQVTQMGQEVILRCVPISNHLYFYWYRQILGQKVEFLVSFYNNEISEKSEIFDDQFSVERPDGSNFTLKIRSTKLEDSAMYFCASDERAAPREETQYFGPGTRLLVL.

CDR3 sequence (DNA): TGTGCCAGCTCACCACCGGCCGGACCCTACGAGCAGTACTTC. It yields the protein CASSPPAGPYEQYF. The genes are TRBV18 and TRBJ2-7; no reliable D call. The CDR3 runs 14 residues. Trimming left V 0 bases short and J 2 bases short, with 8 bases between. From germline, CDR1 is KGHSH and CDR2 LQKENI.

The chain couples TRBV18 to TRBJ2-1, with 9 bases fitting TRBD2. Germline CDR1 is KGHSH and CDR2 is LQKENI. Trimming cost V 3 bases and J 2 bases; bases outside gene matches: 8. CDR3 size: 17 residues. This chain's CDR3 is CASSPLDPSGTYNEQFF. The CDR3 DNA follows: TGTGCCAGCTCACCTCTAGACCCTAGCGGGACCTACAATGAGCAGTTCTTC.

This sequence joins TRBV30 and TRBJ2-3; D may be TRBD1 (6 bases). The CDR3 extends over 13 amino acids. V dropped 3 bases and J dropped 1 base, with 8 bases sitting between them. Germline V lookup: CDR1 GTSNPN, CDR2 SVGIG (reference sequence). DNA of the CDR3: TGTGCCTGGAGCCGGACAGGCACAGATACGCAGTATTTT. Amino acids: CAWSRTGTDTQYF.

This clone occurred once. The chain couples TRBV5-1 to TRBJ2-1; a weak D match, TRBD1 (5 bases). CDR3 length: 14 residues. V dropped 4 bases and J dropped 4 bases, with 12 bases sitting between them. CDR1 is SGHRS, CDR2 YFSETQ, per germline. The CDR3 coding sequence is TGCGCCAGCAGCCCGCCCGACAGTTACAATGAGCAGTTCTTC. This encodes CASSPPDSYNEQFF.

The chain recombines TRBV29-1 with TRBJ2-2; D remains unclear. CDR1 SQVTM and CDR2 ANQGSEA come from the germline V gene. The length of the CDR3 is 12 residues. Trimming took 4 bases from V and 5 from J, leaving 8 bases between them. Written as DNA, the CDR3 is TGCAGCGTTGCTTTGGTGACCGGGGAGCTGTTTTTT. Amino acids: CSVALVTGELFF.

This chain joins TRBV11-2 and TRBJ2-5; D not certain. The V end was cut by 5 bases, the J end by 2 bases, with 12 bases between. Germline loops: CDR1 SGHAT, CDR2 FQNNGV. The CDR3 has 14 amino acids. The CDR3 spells CASSLIGEQETQYF. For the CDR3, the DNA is TGTGCCAGCAGCCTCATTGGGGAACAAGAGACCCAGTACTTC.

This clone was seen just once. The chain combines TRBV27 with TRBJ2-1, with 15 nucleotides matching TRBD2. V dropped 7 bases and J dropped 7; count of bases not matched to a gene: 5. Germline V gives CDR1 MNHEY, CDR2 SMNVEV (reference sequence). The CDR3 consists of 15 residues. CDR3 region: CASTLGTSGRNEQFF. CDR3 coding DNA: TGTGCCAGCACCCTCGGGACTAGCGGGAGGAATGAGCAGTTCTTC.